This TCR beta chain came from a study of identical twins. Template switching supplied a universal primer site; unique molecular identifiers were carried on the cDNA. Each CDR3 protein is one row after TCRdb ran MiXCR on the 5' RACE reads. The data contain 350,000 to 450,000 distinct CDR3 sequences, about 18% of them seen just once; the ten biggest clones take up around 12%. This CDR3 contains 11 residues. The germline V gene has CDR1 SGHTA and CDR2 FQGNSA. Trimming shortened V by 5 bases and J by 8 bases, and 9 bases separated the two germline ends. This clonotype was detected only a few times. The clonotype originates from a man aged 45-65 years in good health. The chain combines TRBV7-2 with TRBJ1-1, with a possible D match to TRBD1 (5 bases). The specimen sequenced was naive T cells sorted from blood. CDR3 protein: CASSEGFEAFF. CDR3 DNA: TGTGCCAGCAGCGAGGGGTTCGAAGCTTTCTTT.